This T cell receptor (beta chain) was identified in a study of shared clonotypes between healthy human individuals. Findings and limits, study-wide: It was the non-shared clonotypes that had lower generation probabilities than clonotypes shared by all four donors.

Donors were Caucasian adults residing in Nashville, Tennessee, USA. Trimming stripped 5 bases from V and 1 base from J, with 18 bases between. Germline loops: CDR1 MNHEY, CDR2 SMNVEV (reference sequence). This CDR3 spans 16 amino acids. Regarding this clone: Antigen unknown.

Evenly divided among several immunoSEQ plates was the genomic DNA of each subset. In the source study's methods: ImmunoSEQ yielded junction-only sequences lacking quality scores, so filtering differed. The table came from immunoSEQ multiplex PCR; TCRdb's copy has only in-frame clones and leaves some out. Clone size and V and J calls were adopted from that table, with D and trimming inferred from the DNA. The data contain 600,000 to 700,000 clones, around four fifths of them singletons. The chain joins TRBV27 to TRBJ2-7; D not certain. Sequencing was done on a sample of memory CD4+ T cells sorted from blood. Documented subset: CD45RA-negative fraction. The source is a woman under 40 in good health. The CDR3 loop reads CASSLKRTEKSYEQYF. The CDR3, as DNA: TGTGCCAGCAGTCTAAAACGGACGGAGAAATCCTACGAGCAGTACTTC.